One sample yielded the 20 T cell receptor beta chains listed below, sequenced in a study of cytomegalovirus exposure and HLA in healthy donors. It was with 60 Vbeta and 13 Jbeta primers that the PCR ran. Libraries were prepared by immunoSEQ multiplex PCR; TCRdb keeps only in-frame clonotypes and omits some of them. The repertoire consists of tens of thousands of clones, with about 73% occurring once and the leading ten covering about 4.6%. Sample: PBMCs. Source of these receptors: a woman in her 40s in good health and CMV-seropositive.

This chain uses TRBV7-2 with TRBJ2-7, with D maybe TRBD1 (6 bases). This CDR3 has 15 amino acids. V lost 1 base and J lost 4, with 14 bases in between. Germline V gene data show CDR1 as SGHTA and CDR2 as FQGNSA. This CDR3 is CASSLDPLQGYEQYF. As DNA, the CDR3 is TGTGCCAGCAGCTTAGACCCCCTACAGGGATACGAGCAGTACTTC.

V and J are TRBV19 and TRBJ2-5; 11 positions agree with TRBD2. With V trimmed by 1 base and J by 5 bases, 6 bases remained unmatched. Germline values: CDR1 LNHDA, CDR2 SQIVND (reference sequence). The CDR3 consists of 16 residues. The CDR3 DNA reads TGTGCCAGTAGTATAGGTACTAGCGGGAGATTGGAGACCCAGTACTTC. Its translation is CASSIGTSGRLETQYF.

CDR3 in amino acids: CATVTSREVHIGEQYF. CDR3 nucleotide sequence: TGTGCCACCGTAACGAGCCGGGAGGTTCACATTGGCGAGCAGTACTTC. The V and J genes are TRBV15 and TRBJ2-7, with 7 nucleotides matching TRBD2. J lost 6 bases, V lost 8 bases, and 19 bases had no gene match. Germline-derived CDR1 and CDR2 are LNHNV and YYDKDF (reference sequence). This CDR3 spans 16 amino acids.

V usage is TRBV29-1 and J usage is TRBJ1-3; no firm D call. The CDR3 sequence is 15 residues long. The V and J ends lost 6 bases and 1 base respectively, with 16 bases between them. Germline CDR1 reads SQVTM; CDR2 reads ANQGSEA. The chain's CDR3 is CSVAGKDSSGNTIYF. The CDR3 bases are TGCAGCGTGGCGGGAAAAGATTCGTCTGGAAACACCATATATTTT.

The CDR3 coding sequence is TGCGCCAGCAGCCCCACAGGGGAATCTGAAGCTTTCTTT. As protein: CASSPTGESEAFF. The J gene is TRBJ1-1, the V gene TRBV5-1, with TRBD1 matching 7 bases. The CDR3 consists of 13 residues. The V gene's germline CDR1 is SGHRS and CDR2 YFSETQ. Trimming cost V 4 bases and J 6 bases; bases outside gene matches: 6.

The CDR3 DNA is TGTGCCAGCTCACCATTAAAAGGGGCGGGAGAGAACGGAAATACGCAGTATTTT. This sequence encodes CASSPLKGAGENGNTQYF. This chain connects TRBV18 to TRBJ2-3; 7 nucleotides match TRBD2. CDR1 and CDR2 (germline): KGHSH, LQKENI. The CDR3 spans 18 residues. The V segment lost 2 bases and the J segment 7 bases; nucleotides outside the gene matches: 18.

The CDR3: CASRRGQDQETQYF. As DNA, the CDR3 is TGCGCCAGCAGGAGAGGACAGGATCAAGAGACCCAGTACTTC. The rearrangement joins TRBV5-1 to TRBJ2-5, with TRBD1 matching 7 bases. Looked up from germline, CDR1 is SGHRS and CDR2 is YFSETQ. There are 14 residues in the CDR3. Trimming at V came to 5 bases and at J to 2 bases, leaving 6 bases not matched to a gene.

The chain couples TRBV9 to TRBJ2-2; D is perhaps TRBD1 (5 bases). CDR1 is SGDLS and CDR2 is YYNGEE in the germline V gene. The CDR3 totals 15 residues. With 0 bases removed from V and 4 bases from J, the gap between germline ends came to 10 bases. CDR3 sequence (DNA): TGTGCCAGCAGCGTAGGTCAGGGCTCCACCGGGGAGCTGTTTTTT. Encoded protein: CASSVGQGSTGELFF.

The V call is TRBV6-6, the J call TRBJ2-7; 13 nucleotides agree with TRBD2. V was pared by 6 bases and J by 6 bases, with 8 bases of the junction left unmatched. The CDR3 runs to 15 residues. Per germline, CDR1 MNHNY and CDR2 SVGAGI (reference sequence). CDR3 sequence: CASRPLAGGPGEQYF. In DNA form, the CDR3 reads TGTGCCAGCAGACCACTAGCGGGAGGGCCGGGCGAGCAGTACTTC.

This clone showed up just once. The chain uses TRBV4-3 and TRBJ2-7; 7 bases align to TRBD2. The J segment lost 0 bases and the V segment lost 1 base, leaving 6 bases of the junction unmatched. The CDR3 covers 16 residues. The V gene's germline CDR1 is LGHNA and CDR2 YSLEER. The DNA for the CDR3 is TGCGCCAGCAGCCAAGGACTAGCATTTAGCTCCTACGAGCAGTACTTC. This sequence encodes CASSQGLAFSSYEQYF.

This clone occurred once. V is TRBV7-2 and J is TRBJ2-1; a weak D match, TRBD2 (5 bases). The CDR3 runs 13 residues. V lost 2 bases and J lost 7, with 9 bases in between. The germline V gene has CDR1 SGHTA and CDR2 FQGNSA. CDR3 nucleotides: TGTGCCAGCAGCTTATCTCGGGATAATGAGCAGTTCTTC. The encoded protein is CASSLSRDNEQFF. Complete variable domain (other parts from reference TRBV7-2 and TRBJ2-1): GAGVSQSPSNKVTEKGKDVELRCDPISGHTALYWYRQSLGQGLEFLIYFQGNSAPDKSGLPSDRFSAERTGGSVSTLTIQRTQQEDSAVYLCASSLSRDNEQFFGPGTRLTVL.

This chain links TRBV15 with TRBJ2-3; possible D gene TRBD2, 6 bases. The CDR3 is 14 residues long. The V and J ends lost 3 bases and 6 bases respectively, with 13 bases between them. Looked up from germline, CDR1 is LNHNV and CDR2 is YYDKDF (reference sequence). CDR3 nucleotides: TGTGCCACCAGCAGCAGCCTAGCGTCCGATACGCAGTATTTT. It is translated as CATSSSLASDTQYF.

The chain joins TRBV5-1 to TRBJ2-3, with TRBD2 matching over 15 bases. This CDR3 has 19 amino acids. Germline V gene data show CDR1 as SGHRS and CDR2 as YFSETQ. V was clipped by 4 bases and J by 1 base; unmatched bases: 10. The CDR3 here is CASSRRTSGRVIGTDTQYF. The DNA for the CDR3 is TGCGCCAGCAGCCGGAGGACTAGCGGGAGGGTCATTGGCACAGATACGCAGTATTTT.

The chain uses TRBV7-3 and TRBJ2-1, with 8 bases identical to TRBD2. V dropped 5 bases and J dropped 2; count of bases not matched to a gene: 5. This CDR3 spans 15 amino acids. CDR1 is SGHTA and CDR2 is FQGTGA in the germline V gene. In nucleotides, the CDR3 is TGTGCCAGCAGCCTCCGGGAGGGGGCCTACAATGAGCAGTTCTTC. Translating it yields CASSLREGAYNEQFF.

V usage is TRBV11-1 and J usage is TRBJ2-7; a possible D gene is TRBD1 (6 bases). The V end lost 4 bases, the J end lost 0 bases, and 19 bases lay between the germline ends. Germline V gene sequence: CDR1 SGHAT, CDR2 FQDESV (reference sequence). The CDR3 runs 17 residues. The DNA of the CDR3 is TGTGCCAGCAGCTCCCGCCCTGGACAGCCGAACTCCTACGAGCAGTACTTC. It yields the protein CASSSRPGQPNSYEQYF.

A word on this clone: A single base separates this from a much larger clone, so it may be a read error. The chain carries TRBV7-9 and TRBJ1-3, with unresolved D. Matching the DNA end better, TRBJ2-2 makes the J call doubtful. The CDR3 totals 14 residues. Germline V gene sequence: CDR1 SEHNR, CDR2 FQNEAQ (reference sequence). This CDR3 reads CSSSSNLVAGELFF. The CDR3 DNA follows: TGTTCCAGCAGCTCAAACCTAGTAGCCGGGGAGCTGTTTTTT.

The chain couples TRBV6-5 to TRBJ2-3, with D tentatively TRBD1 (6 bases). Germline values: CDR1 MNHEY, CDR2 SVGAGI. CDR3 length: 14 amino acids. V was shortened by 4 bases and J by 7 bases, with 15 bases between the two germline ends. The CDR3 DNA sequence: TGTGCCAGCAGTTCGTTGACAGGTCAAAATACGCAGTATTTT. The encoded protein is CASSSLTGQNTQYF.

This clone was counted only a few times. The chain employs TRBV28 and TRBJ1-5; TRBD1 matches at 8 bases. V lost 4 bases and J lost 7; bases outside the gene matches: 9. Germline CDR1 is MDHEN and CDR2 is SYDVKM. The CDR3 totals 15 residues. The CDR3 DNA follows: TGTGCCAGCAGTTGGGACAGGCCAGAAGAGCAGCCCCAGCATTTT. Residues: CASSWDRPEEQPQHF.

DNA for the CDR3: TGTGCCAGCAGCTTAGACAGGGGGCGGAGCTCAGCCGCCTACGAGCAGTACTTC. Protein: CASSLDRGRSSAAYEQYF. This chain links TRBV13 with TRBJ2-7, with TRBD1 matching over 9 bases. The germline CDR1 and CDR2 sequences are PRHDT and FYEKMQ (reference sequence). This CDR3 has 18 amino acids. V dropped 1 base and J dropped 2; count of bases not matched to a gene: 12.

V is TRBV6-5 and J is TRBJ1-1, with D hard to call. Germline CDR1 and CDR2: MNHEY and SVGAGI. The V end was cut by 0 bases, the J end by 4 bases, with 15 bases between. The CDR3 length is 16 residues. This CDR3 reads CASSYSTYSGTTEAFF. The CDR3 DNA reads as TGTGCCAGCAGTTACTCCACTTACTCGGGTACCACTGAAGCTTTCTTT.